Described below is a single TCR beta chain sequence and its context. Its matching antigen is unknown. The germline V gene has CDR1 MDHEN and CDR2 SYDVKM. The CDR3 is made up of 13 amino acids. Trimming took off 6 bases at V and 5 bases at J, with 12 bases between the two ends. Assays examined roughly 100,000 TCR templates per sample. Assay: immunoSEQ multiplex PCR; the TCRdb copy retains only in-frame clones and omits some. This table holds 85,000 to 130,000 clones, about 90% found once. This sample was included in a study of siplizumab effects on memory and regulatory T cells. General study results and limits: In the presence of siplizumab, alloreactive sequences traceable to unstimulated CD4+ memory cells were significantly reduced. Tregs that proliferated in siplizumab cultures did not have their suppressive function confirmed. Roughly 80-95% of proliferating CD4+ or CD8+ clones defied assignment to a naive or memory phenotype.

The sample taken for sequencing was CD4+ T cells sorted from blood. V is TRBV28 and J is TRBJ2-3; tentative D call: TRBD2 (6 bases). This receptor was taken from a human donor in good health. Some clones in this sample may be carry-over from other donors' samples. CDR3 nucleotides: TGTGCCAGCAGAACCCCCGGGAGAGATACGCAGTATTTT. Translation gives CASRTPGRDTQYF.